This is a list of T cell receptor beta chains from one sample in a study of cytomegalovirus exposure and HLA in healthy donors. Repertoires were generated with immunoSEQ multiplex PCR, while TCRdb's copy carries only in-frame clones and drops some. The sample comprises under 200,000 clones, around 80% of which are singletons, and 1% rests with the top ten. The material sequenced was PBMCs. The receptors stem from a woman aged 50 to 60 in good health and CMV-seropositive. The CDR3 runs from the conserved cysteine through the conserved F or W. Fields, in order: V gene, clone size, J gene, D gene, CDR3 DNA, CDR3 protein. A D gene is named only where the DNA matches it firmly. The size entry is marked missing in some rows and otherwise reads once, few, many or a size class.

TRBV5-6	-	TRBJ2-2	-	TGTGCCAGCAGCTCCCTCGGTGGTGGGGGGGCCGGAACGACCGGGGAGCTGTTTTTT	CASSSLGGGGAGTTGELFF
TRBV7-7	-	TRBJ2-1	-	TGTGCTAGCAGCTCGTCACCGGGGGTCAATGAGCAGTTCTTC	CASSSSPGVNEQFF
TRBV18	-	TRBJ1-6	TRBD1	TGTGCCAGCTCACGGGACAGTAGCTCCTATAATTCACCCCTCCACTTT	CASSRDSSSYNSPLHF
TRBV7-5	-	TRBJ1-2	-	TGTGCCAGAAGCTTCTCGGGGAATTTGGATGGCTACACCTTC	CARSFSGNLDGYTF
TRBV29-1	-	TRBJ2-7	-	TGCAGCGTCCGAGCGGACTCCTACGAGCAGTACTTC	CSVRADSYEQYF
TRBV6-5	-	TRBJ1-1	TRBD1	TGTGCCAGCAGTTACCCAACCGAGACAGGGTCCACTGAAGCTTTCTTT	CASSYPTETGSTEAFF
TRBV5-1	-	TRBJ2-7	-	TGCGCCAGCTCACCGTCGGTTTTTACCTCCTACGAGCAGTACTTC	CASSPSVFTSYEQYF
TRBV5-1	few	TRBJ1-6	-	TGCGCCAGCAGCTTTTCGGACAGCGCCTATAATTCACCCCTCCACTTT	CASSFSDSAYNSPLHF
TRBV7-2	few	TRBJ2-6	TRBD1	TGTGCCAGCAGCCCCCGGGGGACAGGGGCCTCTGGGGCCAACGTCCTGACTTTC	CASSPRGTGASGANVLTF
TRBV18	-	TRBJ1-1	TRBD1	TGTGCCAGCTCACGTAGGACAGGGGAAAACACTGAAGCTTTCTTT	CASSRRTGENTEAFF
TRBV30	-	TRBJ1-2	-	TGTGCCTGGAGGGCAACAGGGACCTATGGCTACACCTTC	CAWRATGTYGYTF
TRBV28	-	TRBJ2-7	-	TGTGCCAGCAGTCAAATTCCAATGCAGTACTTC	CASSQIPMQYF
TRBV28	-	TRBJ2-2	-	TGTGCCAGCAGAGTAGTGGGAGTAGGTACCGGGGAGCTGTTTTTT	CASRVVGVGTGELFF
TRBV7-2	-	TRBJ1-6	-	TGTGCCAGCAGCCACCAACAGGGAACTTATAATTCACCCCTCCACTTT	CASSHQQGTYNSPLHF
TRBV29-1	-	TRBJ1-2	-	TGCAGCGTTGAAAGTTCTGGGGGCATGTACTATGGCTACACCTTC	CSVESSGGMYYGYTF
TRBV12-5	-	TRBJ1-2	-	TGTGCTAGTGGTTTGGTACTCGGAGCGGGGAACTATGGCTACACCTTC	CASGLVLGAGNYGYTF
TRBV27	-	TRBJ1-5	-	TGTGCCAGCAGTCCACTCGGTCAGCCCCAGCATTTT	CASSPLGQPQHF
TRBV4-3	-	TRBJ2-7	TRBD2	TGCGCCAGCAGCCAAGGTCCCAGCGGGGCCTACGAGCAGTACTTC	CASSQGPSGAYEQYF
TRBV7-9	-	TRBJ2-2	-	TGTTCCAGCAGCATGGGGGCCGCGAACACCGGGGAGCTGTTTTTT	CSSSMGAANTGELFF
TRBV11-3	-	TRBJ2-1	-	TGTGCCAGCAGCTTCGGCAGGTCCTCCAATGAGCAGTTCTTC	CASSFGRSSNEQFF
TRBV5-1	-	TRBJ1-4	TRBD1	TGCGCCAGCAGCTATGGACAGGGGAATGAAAAACTGTTTTTT	CASSYGQGNEKLFF
TRBV5-8	-	TRBJ1-2	TRBD1	TGTGCCAGCAGCTCGCGACAGGGCTTAGTCTACACCTTC	CASSSRQGLVYTF
TRBV25-1	-	TRBJ1-1	-	TGTGCCAGCGGCACAGGCGTTGAAGCTTTCTTT	CASGTGVEAFF
TRBV18	-	TRBJ2-3	-	TGTGCCAGCTCACTCAGGGTGAAGGGCACAGATACGCAGTATTTT	CASSLRVKGTDTQYF
TRBV5-1	-	TRBJ1-6	-	TGCGCCAGCAGCCTTGCAACCGGGTCTGGTCTATCACCCCTCCACTTT	CASSLATGSGLSPLHF
TRBV5-1	-	TRBJ2-3	TRBD2	TGCGCCAGCAGCTTCTTAACTAGCGGGGCCACAGATACGCAGTATTTT	CASSFLTSGATDTQYF
TRBV7-3	-	TRBJ2-7	TRBD2	TGTGCCAGCAGCTCGGGGGGCGAGCAGTACTTC	CASSSGGEQYF
TRBV19	few	TRBJ1-1	TRBD1	TGTGCCAGTAGTATAATAGGAGGACAGGGATCGGCTTTCTTT	CASSIIGGQGSAFF
TRBV6-5	-	TRBJ2-7	-	TGTGCCAGCAGCCTTTATTACGACAGAGCCTACGAGCAGTACTTC	CASSLYYDRAYEQYF
TRBV29-1	-	TRBJ2-5	-	TGCAGCGTTTCCGGGGTTCACCAAGAGACCCAGTACTTC	CSVSGVHQETQYF
TRBV29-1	-	TRBJ2-7	TRBD1	TGCAGCGCCACAGGGGGTAGTTCCTACGAGCAGTACTTC	CSATGGSSYEQYF
TRBV10-3	-	TRBJ1-1	-	TGTGCCATCCAGGACATAATTAACACTGAAGCTTTCTTT	CAIQDIINTEAFF
TRBV15	-	TRBJ1-2	-	TGTGCCACCAGCAGAGATGCAGGGGTTGCCTATGGCTACACCTTC	CATSRDAGVAYGYTF
TRBV19	-	TRBJ2-2	-	TGTGCCAGTACTCGTGGGGGGGCCAACGGGGAGCTGTTTTTT	CASTRGGANGELFF
TRBV5-5	few	TRBJ1-6	TRBD1	TGTGCCAGCAGCTTGGACAGGGGAAACTCACCCCTCCACTTT	CASSLDRGNSPLHF
TRBV6-6	-	TRBJ1-2	-	TGTGCCAGCAGCCCCCCGGGGGGGGGTACTAACTATGGCTACACCTTC	CASSPPGGGTNYGYTF
TRBV6-5	-	TRBJ1-5	TRBD1	TGTGCCAGCAGTACAGGGGGCACTCAGCCCCAGCATTTT	CASSTGGTQPQHF
TRBV5-5	-	TRBJ1-4	TRBD1	TGTGCCAGCAGCGAGACAGGGCCTAATGAAAAACTGTTTTTT	CASSETGPNEKLFF